This record covers a single T cell receptor (beta chain). Its antigen target is currently unknown. The record has no base qualities; no much larger clone is one base away. Including cysteine and phenylalanine, the CDR3 has 12 amino acids. The read is trimmed to its CDR3 DNA, 36 bases read in frame from base 1. The V and J ends are trimmed by 6 bases and 8 bases, leaving 13 bases between them. CDR1 MNHEY and CDR2 SVGAGI were looked up in the germline V gene. These data come from a study of cytomegalovirus exposure and HLA in healthy donors (dated by TCRdb to the late 2010s). Study-wide context: A later analysis indicated that the roughly 120 validation repertoires were generated on the platform also employed for the 600 to 750 repertoires of the first cohort. The study aimed to test whether signatures of past pathogen exposure could be identified by cataloging public T cell receptors. In addition to the first cohort of several hundred subjects, a separate validation cohort of 120 different subjects was used. High-throughput TCR immunosequencing, statistical association of individual TCRs with disease status, and machine learning were combined to predict cytomegalovirus infection status. Overall study results and their limits: A later analysis lacked HLA typing for the validation cohort, so it scored co-occurrence in that cohort across all 130 or so repertoires. A total of some 180 TCR beta chains were listed by the study as associated with cytomegalovirus. Three of the identified cytomegalovirus-associated TCR beta chains were confirmed in vitro to be specific for cytomegalovirus antigens. Cytomegalovirus status was reported to be diagnosed by the classifier with high specificity and sensitivity in both the original and validation cohorts. The authors suggested that the approach could potentially be extended to other disease states and immunological phenotypes. A later analysis found that TCRs clustered in the first cohort also tended to co-occur in the 120 validation repertoires, with 94% of cluster scores above 0. Across donors, most TCR sequences were observed very rarely, whereas some public TCRs were present in many individuals.

Donors formed part of the validation cohort, which comprised about 130 subjects and was distinct from the first cohort of several hundred subjects. The protocol used for the library was the immunoSEQ multiplex PCR assay. The authors' pipeline ran thus. To diagnose cytomegalovirus status from the catalog of TCR beta chain sequences, a statistical classification framework was built. The clones in this table, taken by TCRdb from immuneACCESS, are in-frame only. Not every clone is retained; where verified, under half of the shortfall comes from an unresolved V gene, and the cause of the rest is unknown. That table gives V, J and clone size, and the DNA gave D and trimming. In this sample the table shows about 200,000 clones, 80% to 90% of which occur a single time. About an eighth of the sample comes from the top ten.

Sequencing was carried out using PBMCs. This receptor chain uses TRBV6-5 and TRBJ1-2; TRBD1 is a possible D gene, resting on 5 matching bases. This clonotype was sampled from a woman in her twenties or thirties in good health and CMV-seropositive. The bases are TGTGCCAGCAGCCGAACCAGGGAAGGCTACACCTTC. Its translation reads: CASSRTREGYTF.